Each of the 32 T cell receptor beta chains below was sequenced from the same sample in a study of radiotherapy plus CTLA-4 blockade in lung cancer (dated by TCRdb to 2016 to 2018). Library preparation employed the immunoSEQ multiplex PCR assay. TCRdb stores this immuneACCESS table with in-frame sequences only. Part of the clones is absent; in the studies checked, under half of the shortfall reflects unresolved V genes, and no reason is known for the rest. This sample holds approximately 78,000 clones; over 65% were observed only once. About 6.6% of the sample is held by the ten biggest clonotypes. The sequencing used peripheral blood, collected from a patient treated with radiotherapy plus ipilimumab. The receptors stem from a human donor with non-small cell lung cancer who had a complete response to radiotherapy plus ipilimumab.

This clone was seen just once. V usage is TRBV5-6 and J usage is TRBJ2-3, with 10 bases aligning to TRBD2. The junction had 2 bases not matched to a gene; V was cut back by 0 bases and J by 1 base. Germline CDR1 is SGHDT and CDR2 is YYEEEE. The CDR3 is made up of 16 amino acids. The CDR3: CASSLAGTSGTDTQYF. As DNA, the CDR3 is TGTGCCAGCAGCTTGGCAGGGACTAGCGGCACAGATACGCAGTATTTT.

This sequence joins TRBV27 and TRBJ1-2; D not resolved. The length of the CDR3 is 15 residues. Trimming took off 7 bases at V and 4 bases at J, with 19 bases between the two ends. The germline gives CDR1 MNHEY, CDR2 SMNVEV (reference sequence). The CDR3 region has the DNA TGTGCCAGCACCCCAGAACCTTTGCTGGGCTATGGCTACACCTTC. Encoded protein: CASTPEPLLGYGYTF.

Here the CDR3 reads CASSSLMDREPDTQYF. The CDR3 DNA sequence: TGTGCCAGCAGTTCGCTCATGGACAGGGAGCCAGATACGCAGTATTTT. The chain carries TRBV27 and TRBJ2-3; the match to TRBD1 covers 8 bases. The CDR3 sequence is 16 residues long. CDR1 is MNHEY, CDR2 SMNVEV, per germline (reference sequence). With 4 bases clipped from V and 4 bases from J, the junction kept 10 bases outside the gene matches.

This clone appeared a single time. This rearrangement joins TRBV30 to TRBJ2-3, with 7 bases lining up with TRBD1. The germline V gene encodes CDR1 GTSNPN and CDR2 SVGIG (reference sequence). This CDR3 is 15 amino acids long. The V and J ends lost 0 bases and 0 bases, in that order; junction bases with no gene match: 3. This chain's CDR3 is CAWSVDRVSTDTQYF. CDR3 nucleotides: TGTGCCTGGAGTGTCGACAGGGTGAGCACAGATACGCAGTATTTT.

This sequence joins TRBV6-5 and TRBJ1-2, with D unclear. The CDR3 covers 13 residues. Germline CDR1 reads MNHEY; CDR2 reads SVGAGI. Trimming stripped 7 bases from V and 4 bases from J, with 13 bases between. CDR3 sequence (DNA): TGTGCCAGCACCCAGGCCTTATCCTATGGCTACACCTTC. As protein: CASTQALSYGYTF.

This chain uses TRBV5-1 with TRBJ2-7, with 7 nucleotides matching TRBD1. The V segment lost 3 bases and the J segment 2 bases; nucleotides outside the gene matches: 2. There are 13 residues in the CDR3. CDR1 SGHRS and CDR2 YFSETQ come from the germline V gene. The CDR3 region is CASSWGQTYEQYF. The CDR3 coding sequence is TGCGCCAGCAGCTGGGGACAGACCTACGAGCAGTACTTC.

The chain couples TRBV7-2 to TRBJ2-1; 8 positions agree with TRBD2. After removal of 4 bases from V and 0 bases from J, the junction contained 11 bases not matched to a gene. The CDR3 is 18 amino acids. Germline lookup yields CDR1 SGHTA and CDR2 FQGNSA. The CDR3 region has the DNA TGTGCCAGCAGCTCCATAGGGCTAGCGGGTAGCTCCTACAATGAGCAGTTCTTC. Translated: CASSSIGLAGSSYNEQFF.

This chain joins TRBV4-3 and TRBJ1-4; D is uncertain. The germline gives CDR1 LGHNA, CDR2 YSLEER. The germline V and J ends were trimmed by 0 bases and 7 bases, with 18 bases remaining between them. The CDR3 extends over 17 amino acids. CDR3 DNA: TGCGCCAGCAGCCAAGAGTGGCAAACCATACGAGGTGAAAAACTGTTTTTT. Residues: CASSQEWQTIRGEKLFF.

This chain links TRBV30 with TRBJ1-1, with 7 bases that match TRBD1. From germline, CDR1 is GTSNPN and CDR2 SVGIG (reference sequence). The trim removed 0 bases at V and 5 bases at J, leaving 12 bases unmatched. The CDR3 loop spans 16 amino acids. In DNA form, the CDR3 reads TGTGCCTGGAGTGTTCGGGACAGTGGGGGATTTACTGAAGCTTTCTTT. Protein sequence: CAWSVRDSGGFTEAFF.

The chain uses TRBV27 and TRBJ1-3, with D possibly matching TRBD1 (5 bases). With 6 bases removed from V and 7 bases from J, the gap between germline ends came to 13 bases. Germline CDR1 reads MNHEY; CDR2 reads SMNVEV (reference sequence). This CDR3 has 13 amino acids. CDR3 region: CASSRPGGNTIYF. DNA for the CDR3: TGTGCCAGCAGCCGCCCTGGGGGGAACACCATATATTTT.

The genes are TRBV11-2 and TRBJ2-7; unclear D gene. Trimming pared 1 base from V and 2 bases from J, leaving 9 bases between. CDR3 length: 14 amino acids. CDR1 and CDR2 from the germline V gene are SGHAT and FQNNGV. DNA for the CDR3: TGTGCCAGCAGCTTAGTTTGGCAGCCCTACGAGCAGTACTTC. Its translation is CASSLVWQPYEQYF.

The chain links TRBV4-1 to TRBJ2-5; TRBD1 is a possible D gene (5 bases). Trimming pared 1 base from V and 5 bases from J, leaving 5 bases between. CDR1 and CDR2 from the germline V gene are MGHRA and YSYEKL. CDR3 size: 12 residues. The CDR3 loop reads CASSQAGETQYF. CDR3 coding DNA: TGCGCCAGCAGCCAAGCAGGGGAGACCCAGTACTTC.

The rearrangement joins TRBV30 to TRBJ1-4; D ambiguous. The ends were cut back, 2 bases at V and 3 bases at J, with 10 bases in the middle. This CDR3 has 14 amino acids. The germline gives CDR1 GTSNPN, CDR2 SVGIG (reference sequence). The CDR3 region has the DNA TGTGCCTGGAGTCAGTGGCCCCCTAATGAAAAACTGTTTTTT. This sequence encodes CAWSQWPPNEKLFF.

In DNA form, the CDR3 reads TGTGCCATCAGTCTTGACAGGGCCGGGGAGCTGTTTTTT. Translation gives CAISLDRAGELFF. The gene calls are TRBV10-3 and TRBJ2-2, with TRBD1 matching 7 bases. Trimming at V came to 5 bases and at J to 6 bases, leaving 3 bases not matched to a gene. CDR1 is ENHRY, CDR2 SYGVKD, per germline. The CDR3 length is 13 residues.

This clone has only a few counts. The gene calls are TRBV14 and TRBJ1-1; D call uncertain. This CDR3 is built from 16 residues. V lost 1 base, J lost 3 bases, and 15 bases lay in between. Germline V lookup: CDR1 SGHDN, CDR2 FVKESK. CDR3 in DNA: TGTGCCAGCAGCCAAGCAGACCAAAAAGGCTACACTGAAGCTTTCTTT. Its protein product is CASSQADQKGYTEAFF. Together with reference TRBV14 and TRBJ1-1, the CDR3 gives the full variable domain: EAGVTQFPSHSVIEKGQTVTLRCDPISGHDNLYWYRRVMGKEIKFLLHFVKESKQDESGMPNNRFLAERTGGTYSTLKVQPAELEDSGVYFCASSQADQKGYTEAFFGQGTRLTVV.

The CDR3 sequence is CASSQSVDRGGNTIYF. The CDR3 DNA follows: TGCGCCAGCAGTCAATCGGTTGACAGGGGTGGAAACACCATATATTTT. The chain links TRBV23-1 to TRBJ1-3, with TRBD1 matching 8 bases. TRBV23-1 is assigned to the ORF class and has an uncertain function. This CDR3 contains 16 residues. Trimming removed 0 bases from V and 3 bases from J; junction bases left unmatched: 4.

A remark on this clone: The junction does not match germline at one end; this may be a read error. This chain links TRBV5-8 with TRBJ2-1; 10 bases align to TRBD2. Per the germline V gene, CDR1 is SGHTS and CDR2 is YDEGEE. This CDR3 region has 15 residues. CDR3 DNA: TGTGCCAGCAGCACCGGACTAGCGGCCTATAATGAGCAGTTCTTC. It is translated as CASSTGLAAYNEQFF.

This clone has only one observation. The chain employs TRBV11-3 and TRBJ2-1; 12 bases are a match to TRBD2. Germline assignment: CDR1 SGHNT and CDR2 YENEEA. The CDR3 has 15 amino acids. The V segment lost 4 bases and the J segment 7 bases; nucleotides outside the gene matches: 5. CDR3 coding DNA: TGTGCCAGCAGCTCCCGACTAGCGGGAGTTAATGAGCAGTTCTTC. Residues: CASSSRLAGVNEQFF. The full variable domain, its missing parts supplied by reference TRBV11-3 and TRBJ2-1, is EAGVVQSPRYKIIEKKQPVAFWCNPISGHNTLYWYLQNLGQGPELLIRYENEEAVDDSQLPKDRFSAERLKGVDSTLKIQPAELGDSAVYLCASSSRLAGVNEQFFGPGTRLTVL.

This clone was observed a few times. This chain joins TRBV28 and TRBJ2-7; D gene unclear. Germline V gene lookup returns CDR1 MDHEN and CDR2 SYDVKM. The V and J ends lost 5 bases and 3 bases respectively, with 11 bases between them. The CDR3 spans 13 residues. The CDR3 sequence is CASSARHFYEQYV. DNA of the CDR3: TGTGCCAGCAGTGCCCGGCATTTCTACGAGCAGTACGTC.

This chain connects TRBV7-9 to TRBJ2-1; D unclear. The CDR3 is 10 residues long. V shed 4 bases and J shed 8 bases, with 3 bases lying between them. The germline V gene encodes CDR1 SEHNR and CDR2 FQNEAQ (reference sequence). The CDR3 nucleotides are TGTGCCAGCAGCTCCTATGAGCAGTTCTTC. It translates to CASSSYEQFF.

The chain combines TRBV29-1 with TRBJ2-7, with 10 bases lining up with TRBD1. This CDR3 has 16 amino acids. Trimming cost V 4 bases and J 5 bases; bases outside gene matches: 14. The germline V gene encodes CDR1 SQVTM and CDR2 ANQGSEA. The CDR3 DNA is TGCAGCGTTGCCAAAAACCCCCGGGACAGGGGCCACGAGCAGTACTTC. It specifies CSVAKNPRDRGHEQYF.

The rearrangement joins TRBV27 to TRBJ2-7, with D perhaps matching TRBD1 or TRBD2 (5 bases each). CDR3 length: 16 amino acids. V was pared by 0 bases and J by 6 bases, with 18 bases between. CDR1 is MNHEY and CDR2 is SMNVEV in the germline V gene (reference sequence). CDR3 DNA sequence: TGTGCCAGCAGTTTATCCTGGGGGTGGTCGGACTCCGAGCAGTACTTC. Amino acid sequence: CASSLSWGWSDSEQYF.

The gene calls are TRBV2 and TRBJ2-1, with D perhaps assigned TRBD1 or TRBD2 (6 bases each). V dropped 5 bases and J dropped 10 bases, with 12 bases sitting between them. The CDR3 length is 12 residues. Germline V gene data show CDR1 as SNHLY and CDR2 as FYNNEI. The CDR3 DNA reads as TGTGCCAGCAGTAGACTAGGGGGGGAGCAGTTCTTC. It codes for CASSRLGGEQFF. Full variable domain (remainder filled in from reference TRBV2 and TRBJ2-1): EPEVTQTPSHQVTQMGQEVILRCVPISNHLYFYWYRQILGQKVEFLVSFYNNEISEKSEIFDDQFSVERPDGSNFTLKIRSTKLEDSAMYFCASSRLGGEQFFGPGTRLTVL.

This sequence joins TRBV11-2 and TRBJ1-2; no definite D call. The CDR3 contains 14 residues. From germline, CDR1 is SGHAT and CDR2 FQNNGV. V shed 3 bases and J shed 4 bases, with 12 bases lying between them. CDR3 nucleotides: TGTGCCAGCAGCTTGGCTTGGGCCGCCTATGGCTACACCTTC. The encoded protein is CASSLAWAAYGYTF.

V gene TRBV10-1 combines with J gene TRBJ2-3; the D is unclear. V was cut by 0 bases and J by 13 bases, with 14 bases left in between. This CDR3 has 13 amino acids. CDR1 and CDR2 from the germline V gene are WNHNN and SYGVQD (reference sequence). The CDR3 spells CASSESMSLKEYF. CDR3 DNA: TGCGCCAGCAGTGAGTCTATGAGCTTAAAGGAGTATTTT.

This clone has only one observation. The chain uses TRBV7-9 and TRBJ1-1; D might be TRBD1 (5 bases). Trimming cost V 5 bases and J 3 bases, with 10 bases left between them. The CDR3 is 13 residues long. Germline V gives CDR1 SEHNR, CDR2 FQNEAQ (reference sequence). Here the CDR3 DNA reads TGTGCCAGCAGCCAGGGACGGTACACTGAAGCTTTCTTT. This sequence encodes CASSQGRYTEAFF.

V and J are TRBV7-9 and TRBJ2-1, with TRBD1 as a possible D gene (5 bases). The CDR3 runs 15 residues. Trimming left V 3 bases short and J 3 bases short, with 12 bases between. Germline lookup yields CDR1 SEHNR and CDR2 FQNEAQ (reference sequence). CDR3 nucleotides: TGTGCCAGCAGCTTTTATAGGGGTTACTACAATGAGCAGTTCTTC. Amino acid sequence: CASSFYRGYYNEQFF.

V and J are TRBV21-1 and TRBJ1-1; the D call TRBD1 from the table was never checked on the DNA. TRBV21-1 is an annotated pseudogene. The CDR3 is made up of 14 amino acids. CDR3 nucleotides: TGTGCCAGCAGCAAGGAATGGGGTGACAGTGAAGCTTTCTTT. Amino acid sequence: CASSKEWGDSEAFF.

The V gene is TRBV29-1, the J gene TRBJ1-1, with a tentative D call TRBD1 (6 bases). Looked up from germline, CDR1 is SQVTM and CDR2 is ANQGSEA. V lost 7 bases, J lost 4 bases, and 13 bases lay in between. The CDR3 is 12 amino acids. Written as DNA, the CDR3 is TGCAGCGCACAGGGCAGGGGCACTGAAGCTTTCTTT. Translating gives CSAQGRGTEAFF.

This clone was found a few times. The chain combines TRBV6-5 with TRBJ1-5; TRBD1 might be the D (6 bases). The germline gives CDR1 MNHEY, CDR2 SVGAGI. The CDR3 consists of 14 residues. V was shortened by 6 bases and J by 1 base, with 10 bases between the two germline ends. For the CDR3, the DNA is TGTGCCAGCAGCACACAGGGCAGCAATCAGCCCCAGCATTTT. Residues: CASSTQGSNQPQHF.

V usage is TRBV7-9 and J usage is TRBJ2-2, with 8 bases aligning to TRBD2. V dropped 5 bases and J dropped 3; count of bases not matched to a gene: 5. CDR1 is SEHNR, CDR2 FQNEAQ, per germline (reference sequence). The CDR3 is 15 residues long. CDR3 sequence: CASSRFGGDTGELFF. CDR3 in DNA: TGTGCCAGCAGCCGTTTCGGGGGGGACACCGGGGAGCTGTTTTTT. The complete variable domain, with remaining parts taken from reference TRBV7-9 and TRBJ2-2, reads DTGVSQNPRHKITKRGQNVTFRCDPISEHNRLYWYRQTLGQGPEFLTYFQNEAQLEKSRLLSDRFSAERPKGSFSTLEIQRTEQGDSAMYLCASSRFGGDTGELFFGEGSRLTVL.

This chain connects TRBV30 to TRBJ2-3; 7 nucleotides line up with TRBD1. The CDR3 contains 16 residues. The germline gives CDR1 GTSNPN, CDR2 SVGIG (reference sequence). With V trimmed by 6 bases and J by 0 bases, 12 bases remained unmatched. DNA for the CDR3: TGTGCCTGTCACCCCGGGACAGCAAGAAGCACAGATACGCAGTATTTT. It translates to CACHPGTARSTDTQYF.